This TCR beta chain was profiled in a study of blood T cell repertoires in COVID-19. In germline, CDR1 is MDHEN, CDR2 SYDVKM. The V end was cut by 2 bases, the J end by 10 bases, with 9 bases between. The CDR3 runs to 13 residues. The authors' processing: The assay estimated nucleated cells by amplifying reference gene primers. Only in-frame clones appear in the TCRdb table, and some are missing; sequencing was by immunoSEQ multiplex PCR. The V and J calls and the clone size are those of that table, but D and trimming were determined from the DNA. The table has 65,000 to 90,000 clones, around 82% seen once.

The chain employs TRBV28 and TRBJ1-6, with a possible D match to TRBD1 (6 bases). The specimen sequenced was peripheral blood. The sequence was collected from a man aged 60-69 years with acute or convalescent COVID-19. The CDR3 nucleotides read TGTGCCAGCAGTTTACAGGGGTACTCACCCCTCCACTTT. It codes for CASSLQGYSPLHF.